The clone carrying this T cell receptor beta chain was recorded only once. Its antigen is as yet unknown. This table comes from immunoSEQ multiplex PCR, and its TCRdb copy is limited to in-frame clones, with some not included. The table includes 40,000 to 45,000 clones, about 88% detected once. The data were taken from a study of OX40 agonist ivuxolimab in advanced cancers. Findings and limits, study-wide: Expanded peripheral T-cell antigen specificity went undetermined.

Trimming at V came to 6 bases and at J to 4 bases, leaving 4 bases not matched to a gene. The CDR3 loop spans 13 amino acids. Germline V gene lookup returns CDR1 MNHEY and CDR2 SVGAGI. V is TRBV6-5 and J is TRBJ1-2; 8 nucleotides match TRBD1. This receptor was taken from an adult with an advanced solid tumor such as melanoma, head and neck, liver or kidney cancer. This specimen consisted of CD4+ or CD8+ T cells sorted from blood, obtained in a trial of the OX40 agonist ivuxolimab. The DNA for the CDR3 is TGTGCCAGCAGCAGGGGGCACCGCTATGGCTACACCTTC. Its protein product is CASSRGHRYGYTF.